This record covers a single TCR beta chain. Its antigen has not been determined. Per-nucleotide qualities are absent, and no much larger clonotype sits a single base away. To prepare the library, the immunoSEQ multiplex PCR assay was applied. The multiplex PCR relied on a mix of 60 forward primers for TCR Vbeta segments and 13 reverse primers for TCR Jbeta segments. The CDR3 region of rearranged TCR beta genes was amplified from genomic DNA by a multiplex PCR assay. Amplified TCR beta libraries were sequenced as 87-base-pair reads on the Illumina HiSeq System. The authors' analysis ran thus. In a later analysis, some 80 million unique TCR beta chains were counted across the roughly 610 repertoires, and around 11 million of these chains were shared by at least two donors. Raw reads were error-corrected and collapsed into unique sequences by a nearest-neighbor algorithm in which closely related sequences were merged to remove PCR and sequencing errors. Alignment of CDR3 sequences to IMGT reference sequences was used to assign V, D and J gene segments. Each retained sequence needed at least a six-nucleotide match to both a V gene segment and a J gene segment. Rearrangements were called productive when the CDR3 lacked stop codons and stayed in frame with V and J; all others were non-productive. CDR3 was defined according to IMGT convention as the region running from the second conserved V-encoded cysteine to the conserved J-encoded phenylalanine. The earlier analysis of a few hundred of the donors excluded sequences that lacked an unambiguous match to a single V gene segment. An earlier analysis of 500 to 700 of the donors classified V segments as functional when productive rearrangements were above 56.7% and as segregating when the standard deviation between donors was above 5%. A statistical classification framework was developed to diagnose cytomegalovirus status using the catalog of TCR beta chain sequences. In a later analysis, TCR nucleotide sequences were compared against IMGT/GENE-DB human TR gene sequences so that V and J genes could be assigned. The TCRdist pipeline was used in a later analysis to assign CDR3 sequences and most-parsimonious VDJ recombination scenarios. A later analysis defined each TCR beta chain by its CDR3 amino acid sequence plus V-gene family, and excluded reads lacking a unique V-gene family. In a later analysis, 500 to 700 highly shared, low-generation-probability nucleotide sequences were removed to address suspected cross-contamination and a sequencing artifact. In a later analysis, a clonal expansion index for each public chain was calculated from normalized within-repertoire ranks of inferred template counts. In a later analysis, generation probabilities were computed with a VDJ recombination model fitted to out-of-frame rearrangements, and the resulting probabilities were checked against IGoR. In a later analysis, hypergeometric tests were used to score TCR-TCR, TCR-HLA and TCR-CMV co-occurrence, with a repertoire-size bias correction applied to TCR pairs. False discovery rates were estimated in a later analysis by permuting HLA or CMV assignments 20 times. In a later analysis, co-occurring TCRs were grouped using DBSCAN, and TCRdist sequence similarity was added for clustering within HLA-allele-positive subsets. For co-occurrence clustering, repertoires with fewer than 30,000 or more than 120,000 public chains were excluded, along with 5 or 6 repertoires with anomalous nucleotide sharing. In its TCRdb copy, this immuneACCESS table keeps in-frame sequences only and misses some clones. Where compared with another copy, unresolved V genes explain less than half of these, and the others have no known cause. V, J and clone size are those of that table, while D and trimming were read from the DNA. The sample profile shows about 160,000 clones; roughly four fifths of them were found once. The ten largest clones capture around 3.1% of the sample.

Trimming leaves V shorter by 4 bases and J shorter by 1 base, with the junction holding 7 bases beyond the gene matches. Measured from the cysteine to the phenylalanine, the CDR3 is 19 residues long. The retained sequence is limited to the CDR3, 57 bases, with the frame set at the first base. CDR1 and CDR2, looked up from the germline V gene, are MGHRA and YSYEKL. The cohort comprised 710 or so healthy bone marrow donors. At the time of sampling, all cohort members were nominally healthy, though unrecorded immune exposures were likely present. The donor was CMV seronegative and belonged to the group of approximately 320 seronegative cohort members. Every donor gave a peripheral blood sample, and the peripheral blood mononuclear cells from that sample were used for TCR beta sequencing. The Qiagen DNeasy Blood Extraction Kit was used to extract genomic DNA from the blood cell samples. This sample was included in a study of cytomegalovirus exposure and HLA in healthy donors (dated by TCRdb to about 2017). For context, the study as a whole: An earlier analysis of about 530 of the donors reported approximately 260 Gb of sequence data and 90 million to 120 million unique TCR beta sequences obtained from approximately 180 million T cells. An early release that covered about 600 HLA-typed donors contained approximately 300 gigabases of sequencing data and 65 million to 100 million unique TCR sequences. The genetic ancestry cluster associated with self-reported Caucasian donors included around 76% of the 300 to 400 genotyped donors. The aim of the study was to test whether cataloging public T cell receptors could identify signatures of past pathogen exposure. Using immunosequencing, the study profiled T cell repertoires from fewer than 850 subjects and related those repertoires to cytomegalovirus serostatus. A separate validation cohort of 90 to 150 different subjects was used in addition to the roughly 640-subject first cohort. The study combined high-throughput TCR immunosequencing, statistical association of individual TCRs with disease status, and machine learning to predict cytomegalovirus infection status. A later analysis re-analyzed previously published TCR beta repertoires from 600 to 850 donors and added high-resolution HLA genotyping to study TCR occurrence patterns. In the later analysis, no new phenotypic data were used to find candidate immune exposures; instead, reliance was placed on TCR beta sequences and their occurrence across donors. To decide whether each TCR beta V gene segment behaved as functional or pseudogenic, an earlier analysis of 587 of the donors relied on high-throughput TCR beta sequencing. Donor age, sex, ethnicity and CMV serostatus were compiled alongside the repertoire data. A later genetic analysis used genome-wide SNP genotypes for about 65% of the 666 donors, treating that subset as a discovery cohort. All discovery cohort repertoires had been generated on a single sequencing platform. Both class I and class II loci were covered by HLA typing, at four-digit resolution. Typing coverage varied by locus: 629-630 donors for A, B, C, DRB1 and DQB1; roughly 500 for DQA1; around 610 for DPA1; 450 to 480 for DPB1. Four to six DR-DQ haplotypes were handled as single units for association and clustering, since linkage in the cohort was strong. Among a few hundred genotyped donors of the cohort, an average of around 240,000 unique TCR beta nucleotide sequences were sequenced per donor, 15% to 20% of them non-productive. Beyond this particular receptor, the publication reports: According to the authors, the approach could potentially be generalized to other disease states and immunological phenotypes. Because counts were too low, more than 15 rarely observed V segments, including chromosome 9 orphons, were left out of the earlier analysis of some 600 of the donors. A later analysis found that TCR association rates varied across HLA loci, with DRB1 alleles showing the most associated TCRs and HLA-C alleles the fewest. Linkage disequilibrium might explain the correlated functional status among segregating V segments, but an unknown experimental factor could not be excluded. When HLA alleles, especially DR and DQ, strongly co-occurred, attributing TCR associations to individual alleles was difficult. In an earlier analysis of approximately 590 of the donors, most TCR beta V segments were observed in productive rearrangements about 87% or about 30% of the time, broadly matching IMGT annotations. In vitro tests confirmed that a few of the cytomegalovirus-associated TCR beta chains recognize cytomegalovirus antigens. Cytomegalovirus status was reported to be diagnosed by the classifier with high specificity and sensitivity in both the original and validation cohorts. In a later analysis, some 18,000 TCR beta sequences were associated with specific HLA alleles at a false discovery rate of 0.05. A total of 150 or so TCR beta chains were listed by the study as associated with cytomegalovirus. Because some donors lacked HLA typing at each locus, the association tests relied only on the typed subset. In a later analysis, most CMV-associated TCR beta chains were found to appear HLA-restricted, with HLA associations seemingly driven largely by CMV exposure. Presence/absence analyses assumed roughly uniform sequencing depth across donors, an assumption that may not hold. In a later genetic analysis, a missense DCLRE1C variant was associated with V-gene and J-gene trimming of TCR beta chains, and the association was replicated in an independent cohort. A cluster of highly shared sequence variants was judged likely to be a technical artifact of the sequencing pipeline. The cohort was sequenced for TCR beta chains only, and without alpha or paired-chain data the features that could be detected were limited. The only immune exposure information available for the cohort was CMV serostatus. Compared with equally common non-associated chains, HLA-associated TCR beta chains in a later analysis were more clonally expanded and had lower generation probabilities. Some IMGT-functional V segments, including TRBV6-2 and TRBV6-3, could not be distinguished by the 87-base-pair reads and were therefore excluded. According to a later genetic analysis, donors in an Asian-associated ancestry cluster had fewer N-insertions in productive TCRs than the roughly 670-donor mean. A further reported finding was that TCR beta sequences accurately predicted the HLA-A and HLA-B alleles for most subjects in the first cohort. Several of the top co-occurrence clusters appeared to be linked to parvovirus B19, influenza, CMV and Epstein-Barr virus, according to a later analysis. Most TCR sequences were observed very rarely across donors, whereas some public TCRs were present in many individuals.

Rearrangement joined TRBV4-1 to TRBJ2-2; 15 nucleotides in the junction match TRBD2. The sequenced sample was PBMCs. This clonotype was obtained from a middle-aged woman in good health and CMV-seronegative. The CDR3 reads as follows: CASSLTGTSGGQNTGELFF. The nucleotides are TGCGCCAGCAGCCTCACCGGGACTAGCGGGGGGCAGAACACCGGGGAGCTGTTTTTT.